This T cell receptor beta chain was captured by sequencing in a study of cytomegalovirus exposure and HLA in healthy donors. About the study: Findings of an earlier analysis included about 120 million unique TCR beta sequences from roughly 180 million T cells. Regarding the study as a whole: An apparent linkage of common viral pathogens to several of the most significant clusters emerged in a later analysis. Judged likely to be a sequencing artifact was a cluster of highly shared sequence variants.

The primer mix had 60 Vbeta and 13 Jbeta primers. Authors' analysis steps: Later reanalysis found 70 million to 95 million unique TCR beta chains, 9 million to 12 million of them shared. Only in-frame clones appear in the TCRdb table, and some are missing; sequencing was by immunoSEQ multiplex PCR. Clonal size and the V and J genes are those of that table, whereas D and trimming came from the DNA. The sample has about 160,000 clones; around 80% are singletons. This clone occurred once. The antigen is undetermined. The ends lost 6 bases at V and 1 base at J; junction bases unmatched: 9. The CDR3 runs 16 residues. CDR1 SEHNR and CDR2 FQNEAQ come from the germline V gene (reference sequence).

The source of this sequence is a man between 18 and 29 years old in good health and CMV-seronegative. The source material was PBMCs. V is TRBV7-9 and J is TRBJ2-3; 8 bases fit TRBD1. The DNA of the CDR3 is TGTGCCAGCAGTTCTCCCGACAGGGGCGGCACAGATACGCAGTATTTT. This translates into CASSSPDRGGTDTQYF.